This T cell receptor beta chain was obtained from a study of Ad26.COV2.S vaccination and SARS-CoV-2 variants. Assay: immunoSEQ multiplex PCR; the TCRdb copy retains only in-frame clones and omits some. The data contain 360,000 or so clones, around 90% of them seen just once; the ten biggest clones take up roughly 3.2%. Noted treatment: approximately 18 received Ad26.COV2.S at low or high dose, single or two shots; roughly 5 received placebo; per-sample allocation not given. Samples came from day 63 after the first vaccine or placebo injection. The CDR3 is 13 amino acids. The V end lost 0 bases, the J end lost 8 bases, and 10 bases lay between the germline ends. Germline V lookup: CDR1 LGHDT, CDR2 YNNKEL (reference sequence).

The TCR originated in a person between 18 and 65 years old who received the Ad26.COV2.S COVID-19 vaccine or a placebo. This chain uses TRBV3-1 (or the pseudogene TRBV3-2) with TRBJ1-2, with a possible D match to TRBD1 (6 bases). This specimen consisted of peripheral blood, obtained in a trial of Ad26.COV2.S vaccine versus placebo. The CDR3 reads CASSQEGAPGYTF. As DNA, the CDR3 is TGTGCCAGCAGCCAAGAGGGGGCGCCGGGCTACACCTTC.